The sequence of this T cell receptor beta chain was determined in a study of radiotherapy plus CTLA-4 blockade in lung cancer. Study conclusions and caveats: After radiotherapy and ipilimumab, tumor-derived clones expanded in peripheral blood.

In regard to this clone: Its matching antigen is unknown.

The CDR3 contains 15 residues. Germline lookup yields CDR1 MNHEY and CDR2 SVGAGI. The V end lost 1 base, the J end lost 8 bases, and 14 bases lay between the germline ends. The protocol was immunoSEQ multiplex PCR, while the TCRdb copy is restricted to in-frame clones and leaves out a portion. This sample carries some 110,000 clones, 65% to 85% of them seen once, and the ten largest clones take about 5%. The chain links TRBV6-5 to TRBJ2-2; D call uncertain. The receptor's source is a human donor with non-small cell lung cancer who had a partial response to radiotherapy plus ipilimumab. The sample in question was peripheral blood, obtained from a patient treated with radiotherapy plus ipilimumab. CDR3 residues: CASSYFLAAGGELFF. DNA for the CDR3: TGTGCCAGCAGTTACTTTCTGGCAGCAGGAGGGGAGCTGTTTTTT.